A selection of T cell receptor beta chains follows, all from one sample in a study of early T cells in non-severe SARS-CoV-2 infection. A single record per CDR3 protein comes from TCRdb applying MiXCR to the 5' RACE reads. The sample has tens of thousands of distinct CDR3 sequences, about 4.8% seen once; the top ten hold roughly 5.3%. The sample consisted of whole blood. These receptors were taken from an adult who was a healthcare worker with PCR-confirmed SARS-CoV-2 infection or an uninfected control (not recorded which). The CDR3 runs from the conserved cysteine through the conserved F or W.

v_call: TRBV21-1; cdr3_aa: CASSKVLDSTPILSGANVLTF
v_call: TRBV12-3/TRBV12-4; cdr3_aa: CASTALKGRGATDTQYF
v_call: TRBV7-9; cdr3_aa: CASSPDGKNIQYF
v_call: TRBV2; cdr3_aa: CASRTRQLLSTDTQYF
v_call: TRBV12-3/TRBV12-4; cdr3_aa: CASSSSPLAGGAQQFF
v_call: TRBV3-1; cdr3_aa: CASSRRDRNTGELFF
v_call: TRBV7-3; cdr3_aa: CASSLRPQGNSPLHF
v_call: TRBV24-1; cdr3_aa: CATRAGANTGELFF
v_call: TRBV10-3; cdr3_aa: CAISATGTEGGYEQYF
v_call: TRBV12-3/TRBV12-4; cdr3_aa: CASSADRRNTEAFF
v_call: TRBV28; cdr3_aa: CASSLATSGSNEQFF
v_call: TRBV20-1; cdr3_aa: CSAPNSGGPGELFF
v_call: TRBV28; cdr3_aa: CASSLGLAGGSFNEQFF
v_call: TRBV7-9; cdr3_aa: CASSSPLSNQPQHF
v_call: TRBV20-1; cdr3_aa: CSARDRSNSPLHF
v_call: TRBV11-3; cdr3_aa: CASSLGGSGTQYF
v_call: TRBV7-2; cdr3_aa: CASSSTVNTEAFF
v_call: TRBV6-5; cdr3_aa: CASSSLRGGWTKNIQYF
v_call: TRBV6-2/TRBV6-3; cdr3_aa: CASSYSMGAYEQYF
v_call: TRBV6-5; cdr3_aa: CASSSAGTVYGYTF
v_call: TRBV5-4; cdr3_aa: CASSFGTGANYGYTF
v_call: TRBV7-2; cdr3_aa: CASSLAGAVGSPLHF
v_call: TRBV7-6; cdr3_aa: CASSGTSSTQETQYF